This T cell receptor beta chain is drawn from a study of cytomegalovirus exposure and HLA in healthy donors. Whole-study findings and limits: 16,951 TCR beta sequences were associated with HLA alleles at 0.05 false discovery rate in a later analysis. With DRB1 most and HLA-C fewest, TCR association rates differed between HLA loci in a later analysis.

Germline CDR1 and CDR2: MNHEY and SMNVEV (reference sequence). V gave up 5 bases and J gave up 8 bases; unmatched junction bases: 14. CDR3 length: 16 amino acids. Researchers ran the PCR with 60 Vbeta and 13 Jbeta primers. Measured with immunoSEQ multiplex PCR; TCRdb has only the in-frame clones, and not every one. The sample lists around 120,000 clones, 73% seen once, with less than 4.5% in the top ten. With respect to this clone: Its target is not known.

Nominal health characterized the donors when sampled, though unrecorded immune exposures were likely. V and J are TRBV27 and TRBJ1-2; the match to TRBD1 covers 10 bases. Source material: PBMCs. The sequence derives from a woman aged 40 to 50 in good health and CMV-seronegative. The CDR3 DNA reads as TGTGCCAGCAGTCCTACGGGACAGGGGATTTTGGGAGGCTACACCTTC. Its protein is CASSPTGQGILGGYTF.